The TCR beta chain under discussion was sequenced for a study of T cell responses to AZD1222 COVID-19 vaccine. Germline-derived CDR1 and CDR2 are KGHSH and LQKENI. The V end was cut by 6 bases, the J end by 6 bases, with 11 bases between. This CDR3 spans 13 amino acids. Data came from immunoSEQ multiplex PCR; TCRdb stores just in-frame clones and leaves some out. Here the sample spans 100,000 or so clones, more than 70% being singletons. The chain is built from TRBV18 and TRBJ1-4; possible D gene TRBD1, 6 bases. Sequenced here: peripheral blood, sampled 28 days after the second AZD1222 dose. The sequence came from an adult who received the AZD1222 COVID-19 vaccine. CDR3 in amino acids: CASSPGQDEKLFF. The CDR3 nucleotides are TGTGCCAGCTCTCCGGGACAAGATGAAAAACTGTTTTTT.